These 30 T cell receptor beta chains were all obtained from the same sample, sequenced in a study of type 1 regulatory T cells. TCRdb processed the reads anew with MiXCR; each CDR3 protein has one entry. This table has 80,000 to 100,000 distinct CDR3 sequences, 30% to 35% appearing once. The sequencing input was CD4+ T cells, either the whole sample or a sorted fraction (not recorded which). Receptors were obtained from a human donor in good health.

The chain uses TRBV7-7 and TRBJ2-1, with D possibly being TRBD1 or TRBD2 (5 bases each). The germline V gene encodes CDR1 SSHAT and CDR2 FNYEAQ (reference sequence). The CDR3 consists of 16 residues. V lost 1 base to trimming and J lost 5 bases, with 15 bases between them. Written as DNA, the CDR3 is TGTGCCAGCAGCTTAGAAGTCCTTGGGGGAAACAATGAGCAGTTCTTC. Translated: CASSLEVLGGNNEQFF.

This clonotype was counted a few times. The V and J genes are TRBV27 and TRBJ2-3; D could derive from TRBD1 or TRBD2 (6 bases each). The CDR3 length is 15 residues. Germline loops: CDR1 MNHEY, CDR2 SMNVEV (reference sequence). Trimming left V 2 bases short and J 2 bases short, with 11 bases between. The CDR3 DNA reads as TGTGCCAGCAGTTTAAGAGGGGGGTCCACAGATACGCAGTATTTT. Amino acids: CASSLRGGSTDTQYF.

This sequence joins TRBV20-1 and TRBJ2-7, with 8 bases that match TRBD1. The CDR3 has 14 residues. Trimming cost V 5 bases and J 3 bases; bases outside gene matches: 9. In germline, CDR1 is DFQATT, CDR2 SNEGSKA (reference sequence). CDR3 nucleotide sequence: TGCAGTGCTTACCATGGACAGGGAAACTACGAGCAGTACTTC. It specifies CSAYHGQGNYEQYF.

This clonotype turned up a few times. The chain joins TRBV6-2 or TRBV6-3 to TRBJ2-7, with 11 bases that match TRBD2. Germline-derived CDR1 and CDR2 are MNHEY and SVGEGT. V shed 6 bases, J shed 0 bases, and the junction held 7 bases outside the gene matches. The CDR3 extends over 16 amino acids. Here the CDR3 DNA reads TGTGCCAGCAGAAACTTCGGACTAGCGGGCTCCTACGAGCAGTACTTC. The encoded protein is CASRNFGLAGSYEQYF.

This clonotype was detected only a few times. The genes are TRBV28 and TRBJ2-7; D is perhaps TRBD2 (6 bases). V lost 3 bases, J lost 4 bases, and 13 bases lay in between. The length of the CDR3 is 14 residues. Looked up from germline, CDR1 is MDHEN and CDR2 is SYDVKM. CDR3 region: CASSFQGGRYEQYF. The CDR3 nucleotides are TGTGCCAGCAGTTTTCAGGGAGGAAGGTACGAGCAGTACTTC.

V and J are TRBV18 and TRBJ2-5, with D possibly TRBD2 on 6 matching bases. Trimming stripped 6 bases from V and 5 bases from J, with 19 bases between. The CDR3 loop spans 15 amino acids. Germline lookup yields CDR1 KGHSH and CDR2 LQKENI. CDR3 region: CASSSGHGGGETQYF. In DNA form, the CDR3 reads TGTGCCAGCTCCTCGGGGCACGGTGGAGGGGAGACCCAGTACTTC.

The chain carries TRBV7-9 and TRBJ1-1; 8 bases are a match to TRBD1. Trimming removed 4 bases from V and 0 bases from J; junction bases left unmatched: 4. CDR3 length: 15 residues. Germline CDR1 SEHNR, CDR2 FQNEAQ (reference sequence). CDR3 nucleotide sequence: TGTGCCAGCAGCTCTCCGGACAGGGTGAACACTGAAGCTTTCTTT. This translates into CASSSPDRVNTEAFF.

The table lists this clonotype with a count of one. The V gene is TRBV19, the J gene TRBJ2-2; 8 bases agree with TRBD2. The trim removed 10 bases at V and 6 bases at J, leaving 19 bases unmatched. CDR3 size: 17 residues. Looked up from germline, CDR1 is LNHDA and CDR2 is SQIVND (reference sequence). This chain's CDR3 is CATAEPGGAFGSGELFF. CDR3 nucleotide sequence: TGTGCCACCGCGGAGCCGGGAGGGGCTTTTGGATCCGGGGAGCTGTTTTTT.

The chain is built from TRBV20-1 and TRBJ2-3; 8 nucleotides line up with TRBD2. This CDR3 spans 15 amino acids. Losses at the gene ends were 2 bases for V and 2 bases for J; bases not matched to a gene: 6. CDR1 DFQATT and CDR2 SNEGSKA come from the germline V gene (reference sequence). The chain's CDR3 is CSARPGGGYTDTQYF. CDR3 in DNA: TGCAGTGCTAGACCCGGGGGGGGGTACACAGATACGCAGTATTTT.

The chain combines TRBV6-1 with TRBJ1-6, with D perhaps TRBD1 (6 bases). The V end was cut by 7 bases, the J end by 8 bases, with 15 bases between. Germline V CDR1 and CDR2: MNHNS, SASEGT. The CDR3 is 14 amino acids. The CDR3 coding sequence is TGTGCCAGCACCCCAACCAAGGGGGATTCACCCCTCCACTTT. This gives the protein CASTPTKGDSPLHF.

The gene calls are TRBV6-1 and TRBJ1-2; TRBD1 is a possible D gene (6 bases). V was pared by 0 bases and J by 7 bases, with 18 bases between. Germline values: CDR1 MNHNS, CDR2 SASEGT. The CDR3 consists of 16 residues. The CDR3 sequence: CASSEALLYRESGYTF. The DNA for the CDR3 is TGTGCCAGCAGTGAAGCGCTTCTTTACAGGGAAAGTGGCTACACCTTC.

The CDR3 nucleotides are TGTGCCAGCTCACCACAATACGGTGGGGCAAACACCGGGGAGCTGTTTTTT. This sequence encodes CASSPQYGGANTGELFF. The chain combines TRBV18 with TRBJ2-2; D is possibly TRBD1 (5 bases). The CDR3 consists of 17 residues. Trimming cost V 1 base and J 2 bases, with 14 bases left between them. Germline assignment: CDR1 KGHSH and CDR2 LQKENI. The full variable domain, rest sourced from reference TRBV18 and TRBJ2-2, is NAGVMQNPRHLVRRRGQEARLRCSPMKGHSHVYWYRQLPEEGLKFMVYLQKENIIDESGMPKERFSAEFPKEGPSILRIQQVVRGDSAAYFCASSPQYGGANTGELFFGEGSRLTVL.

CDR3 sequence: CASTDDLTGSYGYTF. The DNA for the CDR3 is TGTGCCAGCACCGACGACCTGACAGGGAGCTATGGCTACACCTTC. The chain is built from TRBV12-3 or TRBV12-4 and TRBJ1-2; 7 nucleotides match TRBD1. The CDR3 sequence is 15 residues long. The V gene end was trimmed by 7 bases and the J gene end by 4 bases; junction bases not matched to a gene: 12.

Only a few counts were recorded for this clonotype. The chain recombines TRBV7-2 with TRBJ2-2; tentatively, D is TRBD2 (6 bases). CDR1 is SGHTA and CDR2 is FQGNSA in the germline V gene. The CDR3 totals 15 residues. V shed 5 bases and J shed 7 bases, with 17 bases lying between them. This CDR3 is CASSVGGRRNGELFF. The CDR3, as DNA: TGTGCCAGCAGCGTGGGGGGTCGGAGGAACGGGGAGCTGTTTTTT.

This clonotype was counted a few times. The J gene is TRBJ2-7, the V gene TRBV7-2; 9 nucleotides align to TRBD1. The CDR3 has 16 amino acids. Trimming at V came to 0 bases and at J to 3 bases, leaving 6 bases not matched to a gene. From germline, CDR1 is SGHTA and CDR2 FQGNSA. The CDR3 DNA is TGTGCCAGCAGCTTAGCCTCCGGGACAGGGATCTACGAGCAGTACTTC. It translates to CASSLASGTGIYEQYF.

The J gene is TRBJ2-7, the V gene TRBV20-1; 8 positions agree with TRBD2. V dropped 5 bases and J dropped 3; count of bases not matched to a gene: 12. The CDR3 length is 15 residues. Germline lookup yields CDR1 DFQATT and CDR2 SNEGSKA (reference sequence). This chain's CDR3 is CSAYLAGTQLYEQYF. DNA for the CDR3: TGCAGTGCTTATTTAGCGGGAACACAACTCTACGAGCAGTACTTC.

The table lists this clonotype with a few counts. The chain couples TRBV5-1 to TRBJ2-7; 12 nucleotides align to TRBD2. The CDR3 extends over 17 amino acids. Germline V gene lookup returns CDR1 SGHRS and CDR2 YFSETQ. Germline trimming cut 3 bases from V and 3 bases from J; bases unmatched to any gene: 10. In nucleotides, the CDR3 is TGCGCCAGCAGCTCCGCGATCCCTAGCGGGAGGGTCTACGAGCAGTACTTC. Translated, it gives CASSSAIPSGRVYEQYF.

There are a few counts of this clonotype. The J gene is TRBJ2-1, the V gene TRBV24-1; a weak D match, TRBD1 (6 bases). This CDR3 spans 12 amino acids. Deletions cut 7 bases from V and 8 bases from J, with 11 bases between. Per the germline V gene, CDR1 is KGHDR and CDR2 is SFDVKD. Written as DNA, the CDR3 is TGTGCCACCAGCTATCCAGGGGATGAGCAGTTCTTC. As protein: CATSYPGDEQFF.

This chain links TRBV12-3 or TRBV12-4 with TRBJ2-5; 7 bases agree with TRBD2. The trim removed 8 bases at V and 5 bases at J, leaving 8 bases unmatched. This CDR3 spans 13 amino acids. The CDR3 coding sequence is TGTGCCAGCGCGTCGGGGGGAGGGGAGACCCAGTACTTC. This gives the protein CASASGGGETQYF.

This clonotype was counted between two and nine times. This sequence joins TRBV20-1 and TRBJ2-1, with TRBD2 matching 11 bases. Unmatched junction bases numbered 9, after V lost 0 bases and J lost 8 bases. The CDR3 totals 16 residues. Germline V gene sequence: CDR1 DFQATT, CDR2 SNEGSKA (reference sequence). DNA of the CDR3: TGCAGTGCTAGAGACCATACTAGCGGGAGTCAGGATGAGCAGTTCTTC. Translated, it gives CSARDHTSGSQDEQFF.

This clonotype was observed a few times. The V and J genes are TRBV15 and TRBJ2-1, with D possibly called TRBD1 or TRBD2 (5 bases each). Trimming shortened V by 5 bases and J by 3 bases, and 14 bases separated the two germline ends. CDR3 length equals 15 residues. Germline CDR1 reads LNHNV; CDR2 reads YYDKDF (reference sequence). The CDR3 protein is CATSARGENYNEQFF. Here the CDR3 DNA reads TGTGCCACCAGCGCCCGAGGGGAGAACTACAATGAGCAGTTCTTC.

V and J are TRBV29-1 and TRBJ2-5; TRBD1 might be the D (6 bases). The CDR3 loop spans 11 amino acids. Germline V gene lookup returns CDR1 SQVTM and CDR2 ANQGSEA. The V end lost 7 bases, the J end lost 2 bases, and 8 bases lay between the germline ends. In DNA, the CDR3 is TGCAGCGGGGGGCTACAAGAGACCCAGTACTTC. Protein: CSGGLQETQYF.

The chain is built from TRBV7-6 and TRBJ2-1; tentatively, D is TRBD2 (5 bases). Between the trimmed V and J ends, which lost 8 bases and 7 bases, there was a span of 18 bases. The germline gives CDR1 SGHVS, CDR2 FNYEAQ. CDR3 length equals 14 residues. CDR3 residues: CASGVMDGGNEQFF. CDR3 bases: TGTGCCAGCGGCGTGATGGACGGAGGAAATGAGCAGTTCTTC.

The chain carries TRBV18 and TRBJ2-5; D might be TRBD1 (6 bases). V gave up 1 base and J gave up 0 bases, with 9 bases separating them. CDR1 KGHSH and CDR2 LQKENI come from the germline V gene. The CDR3 is 15 residues long. This CDR3 is CASSPLQGHQETQYF. The CDR3 DNA is TGTGCCAGCTCACCACTTCAGGGGCACCAAGAGACCCAGTACTTC.

This clonotype was observed a handful of times. The rearrangement joins TRBV24-1 to TRBJ2-2; TRBD1 matches at 8 bases. This CDR3 is 16 amino acids long. Germline V gene data show CDR1 as KGHDR and CDR2 as SFDVKD. Trimming cost V 4 bases and J 4 bases; bases outside gene matches: 7. CDR3 nucleotides: TGTGCCACCAGTGAACCTGGACAGGGTCCCACCGGGGAGCTGTTTTTT. Amino acids: CATSEPGQGPTGELFF.

This clonotype was picked up many times. V and J are TRBV7-2 and TRBJ2-5; D may match TRBD1 or TRBD2 (5 bases each). The germline gives CDR1 SGHTA, CDR2 FQGNSA. The CDR3 loop spans 14 amino acids. V lost 1 base, J lost 3 bases, and 9 bases lay in between. The CDR3 spells CASSLGDAKETQYF. The CDR3 DNA is TGTGCCAGCAGCTTAGGGGACGCGAAAGAGACCCAGTACTTC.

The chain has TRBV10-3 and TRBJ2-5, with TRBD2 matching 12 bases. Germline V gene lookup returns CDR1 ENHRY and CDR2 SYGVKD. J gave up 4 bases and V 10 bases, and 7 bases lay outside the gene matches. The length of the CDR3 is 14 residues. The CDR3 reads CATTQGLAGETQYF. CDR3 in DNA: TGTGCCACGACTCAGGGACTAGCGGGAGAGACCCAGTACTTC.

This clonotype was counted only a few times. The V gene is TRBV5-4, the J gene TRBJ2-2; a possible D gene is TRBD2 (6 bases). Trimming left V 3 bases short and J 4 bases short, with 10 bases between. Germline CDR1 and CDR2: SGHNT and YYREEE (reference sequence). The CDR3 loop spans 14 amino acids. Here the CDR3 DNA reads TGTGCCAGCAGCTCCCCCGGGAGCACCGGGGAGCTGTTTTTT. It codes for CASSSPGSTGELFF. Together with reference TRBV5-4 and TRBJ2-2, the CDR3 gives the full variable domain: ETGVTQSPTHLIKTRGQQVTLRCSSQSGHNTVSWYQQALGQGPQFIFQYYREEENGRGNFPPRFSGLQFPNYSSELNVNALELDDSALYLCASSSPGSTGELFFGEGSRLTVL.

This clonotype has just a few counts. The gene calls are TRBV6-5 and TRBJ1-6; 11 positions agree with TRBD1. The ends lost 6 bases at V and 12 bases at J; junction bases unmatched: 19. The germline gives CDR1 MNHEY, CDR2 SVGAGI. CDR3 length: 18 amino acids. The CDR3 reads CASRWGTGGLGNTEPLHF. The CDR3 nucleotides read TGTGCCAGCAGGTGGGGGACAGGGGGATTAGGAAACACCGAACCCCTCCACTTT.

This clonotype was detected only a few times. This chain connects TRBV20-1 to TRBJ2-7; 7 nucleotides agree with TRBD1. J lost 5 bases, V lost 6 bases, and 13 bases had no gene match. Germline assignment: CDR1 DFQATT and CDR2 SNEGSKA (reference sequence). The CDR3 is 14 amino acids. In DNA, the CDR3 is TGCAGTGCCCAAGGACAGGCCCAAGGACACGAGCAGTACTTC. Translated: CSAQGQAQGHEQYF.